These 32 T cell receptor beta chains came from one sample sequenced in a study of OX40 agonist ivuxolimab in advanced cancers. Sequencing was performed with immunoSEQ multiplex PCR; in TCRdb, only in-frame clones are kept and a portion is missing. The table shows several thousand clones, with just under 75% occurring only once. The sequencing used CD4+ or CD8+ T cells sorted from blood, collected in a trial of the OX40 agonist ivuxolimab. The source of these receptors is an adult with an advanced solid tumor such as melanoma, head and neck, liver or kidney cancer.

The CDR3 DNA is TGTGCCACCAGCAGCCGCGGGACAGTGAGCTCCTACGAGCAGTACTTC. Encoded protein: CATSSRGTVSSYEQYF. V is TRBV15 and J is TRBJ2-7; maybe TRBD1 (7 bases). Per germline, CDR1 LNHNV and CDR2 YYDKDF (reference sequence). The CDR3 spans 16 residues. V lost 3 bases and J 0 bases, leaving 15 bases between the germline ends.

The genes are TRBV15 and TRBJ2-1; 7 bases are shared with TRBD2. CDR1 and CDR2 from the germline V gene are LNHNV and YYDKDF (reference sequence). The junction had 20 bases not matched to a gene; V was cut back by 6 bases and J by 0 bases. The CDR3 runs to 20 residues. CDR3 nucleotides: TGTGCCACCAGTGTCCCGGTCGGACTAGACCTACCCAGCTCCTACAATGAGCAGTTCTTC. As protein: CATSVPVGLDLPSSYNEQFF.

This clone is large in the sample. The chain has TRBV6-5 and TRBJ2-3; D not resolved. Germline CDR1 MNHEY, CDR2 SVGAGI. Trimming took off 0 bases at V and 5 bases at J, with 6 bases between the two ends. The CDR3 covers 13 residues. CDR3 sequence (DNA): TGTGCCAGCAGTTACTCGGACGGAGATACGCAGTATTTT. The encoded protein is CASSYSDGDTQYF.

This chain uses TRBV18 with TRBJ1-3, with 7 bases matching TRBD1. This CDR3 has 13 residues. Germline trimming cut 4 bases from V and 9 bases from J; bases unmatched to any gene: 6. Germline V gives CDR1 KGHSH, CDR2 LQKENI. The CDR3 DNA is TGTGCCAGCTCACTCGGGACAGTAGGCACCATATATTTT. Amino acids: CASSLGTVGTIYF.

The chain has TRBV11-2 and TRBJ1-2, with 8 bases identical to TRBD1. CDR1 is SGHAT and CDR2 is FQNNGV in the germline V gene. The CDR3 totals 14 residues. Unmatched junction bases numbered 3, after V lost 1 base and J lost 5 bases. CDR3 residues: CASSLGTGMYGYTF. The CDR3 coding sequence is TGTGCCAGCAGCTTAGGGACAGGGATGTATGGCTACACCTTC.

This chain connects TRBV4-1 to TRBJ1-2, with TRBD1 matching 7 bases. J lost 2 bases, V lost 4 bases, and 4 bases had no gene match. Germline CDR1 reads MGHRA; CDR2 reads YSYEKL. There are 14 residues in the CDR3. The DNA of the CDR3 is TGCGCCAGCAGCCCCCGGACAGGCAACTATGGCTACACCTTC. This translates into CASSPRTGNYGYTF.

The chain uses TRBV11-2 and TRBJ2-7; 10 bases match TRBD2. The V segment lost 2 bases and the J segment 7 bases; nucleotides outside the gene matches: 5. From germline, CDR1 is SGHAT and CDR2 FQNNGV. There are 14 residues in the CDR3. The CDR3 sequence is CASSLTSGEREQYF. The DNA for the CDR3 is TGTGCCAGCAGCTTAACTAGCGGGGAGAGGGAGCAGTACTTC.

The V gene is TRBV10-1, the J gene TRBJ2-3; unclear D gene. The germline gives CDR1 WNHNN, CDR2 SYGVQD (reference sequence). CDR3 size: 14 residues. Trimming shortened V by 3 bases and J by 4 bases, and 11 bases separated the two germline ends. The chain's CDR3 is CASSEAGQADTQYF. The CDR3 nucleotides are TGCGCCAGCAGTGAAGCAGGCCAGGCAGATACGCAGTATTTT.

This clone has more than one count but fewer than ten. The CDR3 region has the DNA TGTGCCTGGAGTGTACGCGCAGACTACAACTATGGCTACACCTTC. It encodes CAWSVRADYNYGYTF. The chain combines TRBV30 with TRBJ1-2; D unclear. The CDR3 length is 15 residues. V was clipped by 0 bases and J by 2 bases, with 13 bases between them. Per germline, CDR1 GTSNPN and CDR2 SVGIG (reference sequence).

As DNA, the CDR3 is TGTGCCAGCAGCCCAGACGACAGCACCGGGGAGCTGTTTTTT. It yields the protein CASSPDDSTGELFF. J is TRBJ2-2 and V is TRBV6-5; a weak D match, TRBD1 (5 bases). The V gene's germline CDR1 is MNHEY and CDR2 SVGAGI. Trimming removed 6 bases from V and 4 bases from J, with 12 bases in between. The CDR3 has 14 amino acids.

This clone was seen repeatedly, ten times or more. The CDR3 nucleotides read TGTGCCAGCAGCTTCGGAACCCCTCTGGGACAGGACACAGATACGCAGTATTTT. Protein sequence: CASSFGTPLGQDTDTQYF. This chain joins TRBV28 and TRBJ2-3, with 8 nucleotides matching TRBD1. J lost 2 bases, V lost 6 bases, and 16 bases had no gene match. CDR3 length: 18 amino acids. CDR1 and CDR2 (germline): MDHEN, SYDVKM. Complete variable domain (other parts from reference TRBV28 and TRBJ2-3): DVKVTQSSRYLVKRTGEKVFLECVQDMDHENMFWYRQDPGLGLRLIYFSYDVKMKEKGDIPEGYSVSREKKERFSLILESASTNQTSMYLCASSFGTPLGQDTDTQYFGPGTRLTVL.

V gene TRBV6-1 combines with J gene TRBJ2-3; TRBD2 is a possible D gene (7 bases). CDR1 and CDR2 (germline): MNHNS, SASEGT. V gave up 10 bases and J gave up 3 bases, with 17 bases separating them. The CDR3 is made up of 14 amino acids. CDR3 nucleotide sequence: TGTGCCATCCTCCGGGGGCGGGAGACAGATACGCAGTATTTT. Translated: CAILRGRETDTQYF.

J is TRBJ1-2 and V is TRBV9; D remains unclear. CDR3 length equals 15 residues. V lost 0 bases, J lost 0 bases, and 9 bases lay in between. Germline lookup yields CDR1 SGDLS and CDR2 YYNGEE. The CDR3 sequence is CASSVAQIANYGYTF. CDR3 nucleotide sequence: TGTGCCAGCAGCGTAGCCCAGATAGCTAACTATGGCTACACCTTC.

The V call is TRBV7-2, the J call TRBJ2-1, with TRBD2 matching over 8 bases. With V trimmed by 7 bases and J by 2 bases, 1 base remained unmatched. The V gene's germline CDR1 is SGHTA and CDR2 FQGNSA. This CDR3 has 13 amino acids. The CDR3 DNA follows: TGTGCCAGCACTAGCGGGCCCTACAATGAGCAGTTCTTC. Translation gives CASTSGPYNEQFF. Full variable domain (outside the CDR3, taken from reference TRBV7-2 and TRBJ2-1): GAGVSQSPSNKVTEKGKDVELRCDPISGHTALYWYRQSLGQGLEFLIYFQGNSAPDKSGLPSDRFSAERTGGSVSTLTIQRTQQEDSAVYLCASTSGPYNEQFFGPGTRLTVL.

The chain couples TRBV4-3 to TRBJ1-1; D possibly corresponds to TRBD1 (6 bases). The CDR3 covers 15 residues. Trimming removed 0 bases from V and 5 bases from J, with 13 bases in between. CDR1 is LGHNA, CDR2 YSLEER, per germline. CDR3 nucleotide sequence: TGCGCCAGCAGCCAAGATAAAGGGGGTTGGACTGAAGCTTTCTTT. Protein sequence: CASSQDKGGWTEAFF.

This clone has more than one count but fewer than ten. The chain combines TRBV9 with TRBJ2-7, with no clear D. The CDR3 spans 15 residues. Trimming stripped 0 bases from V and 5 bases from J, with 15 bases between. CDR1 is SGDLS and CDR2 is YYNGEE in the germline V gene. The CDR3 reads CASSVGSSRTHEQYF. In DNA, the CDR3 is TGTGCCAGCAGCGTAGGATCCTCCAGGACCCACGAGCAGTACTTC. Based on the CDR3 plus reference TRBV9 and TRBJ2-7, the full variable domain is DSGVTQTPKHLITATGQRVTLRCSPRSGDLSVYWYQQSLDQGLQFLIQYYNGEERAKGNILERFSAQQFPDLHSELNLSSLELGDSALYFCASSVGSSRTHEQYFGPGTRLTVT.

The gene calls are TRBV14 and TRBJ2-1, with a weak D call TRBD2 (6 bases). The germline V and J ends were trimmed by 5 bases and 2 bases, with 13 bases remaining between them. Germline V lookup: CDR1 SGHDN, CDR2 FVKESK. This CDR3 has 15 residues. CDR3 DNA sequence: TGTGCCAGCAGCGCCGACGTAGCGGCCTACAATGAGCAGTTCTTC. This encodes CASSADVAAYNEQFF.

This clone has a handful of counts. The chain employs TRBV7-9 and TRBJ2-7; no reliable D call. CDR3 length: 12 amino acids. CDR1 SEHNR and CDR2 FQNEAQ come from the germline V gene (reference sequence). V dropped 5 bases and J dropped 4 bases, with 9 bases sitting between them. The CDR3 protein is CASSPTAYEQYF. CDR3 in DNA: TGTGCCAGCAGCCCAACAGCGTACGAGCAGTACTTC.

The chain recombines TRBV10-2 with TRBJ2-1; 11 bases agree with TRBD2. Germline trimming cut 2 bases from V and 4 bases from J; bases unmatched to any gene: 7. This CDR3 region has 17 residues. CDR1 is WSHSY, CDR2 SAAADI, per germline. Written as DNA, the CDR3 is TGCGCCAGCAGTGAGAGTAGCGGGAGGGTCCCTTACAATGAGCAGTTCTTC. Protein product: CASSESSGRVPYNEQFF.

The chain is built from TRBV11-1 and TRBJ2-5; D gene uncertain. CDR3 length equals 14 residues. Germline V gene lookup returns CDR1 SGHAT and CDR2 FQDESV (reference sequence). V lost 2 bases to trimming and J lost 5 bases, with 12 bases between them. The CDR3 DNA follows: TGTGCCAGCAGCTTATCCATGGCCGGGGAGACCCAGTACTTC. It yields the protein CASSLSMAGETQYF.

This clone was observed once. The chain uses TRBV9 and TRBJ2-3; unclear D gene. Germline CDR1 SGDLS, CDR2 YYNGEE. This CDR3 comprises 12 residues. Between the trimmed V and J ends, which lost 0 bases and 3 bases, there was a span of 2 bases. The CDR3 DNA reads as TGTGCCAGCAGCGTAGAAACAGATACGCAGTATTTT. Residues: CASSVETDTQYF.

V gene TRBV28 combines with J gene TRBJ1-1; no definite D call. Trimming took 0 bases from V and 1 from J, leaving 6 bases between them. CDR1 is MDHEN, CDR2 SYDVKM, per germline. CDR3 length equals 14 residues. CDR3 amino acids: CASSLWAGNTEAFF. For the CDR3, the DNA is TGTGCCAGCAGTTTATGGGCCGGGAACACTGAAGCTTTCTTT.

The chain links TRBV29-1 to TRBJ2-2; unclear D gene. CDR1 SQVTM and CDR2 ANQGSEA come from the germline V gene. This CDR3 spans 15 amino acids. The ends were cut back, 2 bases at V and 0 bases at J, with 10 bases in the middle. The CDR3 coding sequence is TGCAGCGTTGAATCTGGCAGCGCGAACACCGGGGAGCTGTTTTTT. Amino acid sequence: CSVESGSANTGELFF.

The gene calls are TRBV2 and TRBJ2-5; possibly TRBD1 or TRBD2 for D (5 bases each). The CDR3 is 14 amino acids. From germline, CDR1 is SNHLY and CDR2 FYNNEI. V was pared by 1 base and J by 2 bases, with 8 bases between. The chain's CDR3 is CASSEDEGQETQYF. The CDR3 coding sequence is TGTGCCAGCAGTGAAGACGAGGGGCAAGAGACCCAGTACTTC.

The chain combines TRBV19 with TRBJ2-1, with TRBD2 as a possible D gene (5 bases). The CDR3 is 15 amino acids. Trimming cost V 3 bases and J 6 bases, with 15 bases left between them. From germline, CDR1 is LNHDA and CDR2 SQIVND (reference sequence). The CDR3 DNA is TGTGCCAGTAGTATCGGGCCCAGCGGTGGCAATGAGCAGTTCTTC. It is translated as CASSIGPSGGNEQFF.

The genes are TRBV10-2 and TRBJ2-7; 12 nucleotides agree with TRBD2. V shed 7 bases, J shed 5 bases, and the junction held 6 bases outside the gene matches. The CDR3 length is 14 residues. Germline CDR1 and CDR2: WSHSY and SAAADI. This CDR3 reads CASTPRLAGDEQYF. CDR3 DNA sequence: TGCGCCAGCACCCCGAGACTAGCGGGAGACGAGCAGTACTTC.

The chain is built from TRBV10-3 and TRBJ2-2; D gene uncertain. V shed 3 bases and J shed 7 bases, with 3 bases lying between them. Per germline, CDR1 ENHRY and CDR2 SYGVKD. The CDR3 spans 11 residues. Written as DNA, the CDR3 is TGTGCCATCAGTGATAGCGGGGAGCTGTTTTTT. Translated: CAISDSGELFF.

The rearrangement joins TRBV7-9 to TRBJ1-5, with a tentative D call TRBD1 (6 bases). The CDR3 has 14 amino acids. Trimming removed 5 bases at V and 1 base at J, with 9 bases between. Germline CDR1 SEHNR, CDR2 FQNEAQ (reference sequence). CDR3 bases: TGTGCCAGCAGCAGTGGACAGAGCAATCAGCCCCAGCATTTT. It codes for CASSSGQSNQPQHF.

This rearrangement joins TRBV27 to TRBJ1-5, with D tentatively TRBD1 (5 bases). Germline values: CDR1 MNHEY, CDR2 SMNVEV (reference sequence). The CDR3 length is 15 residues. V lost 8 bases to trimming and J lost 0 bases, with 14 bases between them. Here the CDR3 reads CASSPGPYSNQPQHF. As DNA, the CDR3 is TGTGCCAGCTCGCCAGGGCCTTATAGCAATCAGCCCCAGCATTTT.

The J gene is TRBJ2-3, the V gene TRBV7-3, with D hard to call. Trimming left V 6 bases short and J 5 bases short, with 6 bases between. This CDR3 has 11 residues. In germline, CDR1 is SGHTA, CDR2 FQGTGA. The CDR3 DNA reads TGTGCCAGCAGTTGGGGAGATACGCAGTATTTT. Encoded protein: CASSWGDTQYF. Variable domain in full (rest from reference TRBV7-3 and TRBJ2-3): GAGVSQTPSNKVTEKGKYVELRCDPISGHTALYWYRQSLGQGPEFLIYFQGTGAADDSGLPNDRFFAVRPEGSVSTLKIQRTERGDSAVYLCASSWGDTQYFGPGTRLTVL.

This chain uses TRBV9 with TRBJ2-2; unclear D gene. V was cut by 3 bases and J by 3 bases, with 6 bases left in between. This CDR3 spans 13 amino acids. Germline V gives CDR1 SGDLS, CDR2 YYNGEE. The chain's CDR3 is CASSAGDTGELFF. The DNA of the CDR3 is TGTGCCAGCAGCGCCGGAGACACCGGGGAGCTGTTTTTT.

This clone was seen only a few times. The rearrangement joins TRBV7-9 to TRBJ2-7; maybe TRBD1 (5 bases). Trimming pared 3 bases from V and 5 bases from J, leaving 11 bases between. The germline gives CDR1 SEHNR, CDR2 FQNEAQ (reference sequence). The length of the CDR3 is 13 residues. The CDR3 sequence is CASSFLSGNEQYF. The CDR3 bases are TGTGCCAGCAGCTTTCTATCAGGGAACGAGCAGTACTTC. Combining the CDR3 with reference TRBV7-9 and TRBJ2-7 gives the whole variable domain DTGVSQNPRHKITKRGQNVTFRCDPISEHNRLYWYRQTLGQGPEFLTYFQNEAQLEKSRLLSDRFSAERPKGSFSTLEIQRTEQGDSAMYLCASSFLSGNEQYFGPGTRLTVT.